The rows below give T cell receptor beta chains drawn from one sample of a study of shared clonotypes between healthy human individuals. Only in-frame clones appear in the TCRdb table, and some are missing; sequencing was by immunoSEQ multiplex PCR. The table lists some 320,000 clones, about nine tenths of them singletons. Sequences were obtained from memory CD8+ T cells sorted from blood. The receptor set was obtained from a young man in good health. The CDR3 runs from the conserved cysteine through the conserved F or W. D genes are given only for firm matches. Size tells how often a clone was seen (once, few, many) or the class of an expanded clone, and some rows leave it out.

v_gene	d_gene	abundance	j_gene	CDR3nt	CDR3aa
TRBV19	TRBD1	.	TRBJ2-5	TGTGCCAGTAGTATAGCCCCTAACAGGGGACCCCAAGAGACCCAGTACTTC	CASSIAPNRGPQETQYF
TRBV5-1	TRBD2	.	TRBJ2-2	TGCGCCAGCAGCTTGGGAGCGGGGGACTCCCTATCGAACACCGGGGAGCTGTTTTTT	CASSLGAGDSLSNTGELFF
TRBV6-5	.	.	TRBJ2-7	TGTGCCAGCAGCCCACAGATTTCCTACGAGCAGTACTTC	CASSPQISYEQYF
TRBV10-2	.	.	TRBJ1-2	TGCGCCAGCACGTATCCGATATCTGGGCAGGGATATGGCTACACCTTC	CASTYPISGQGYGYTF
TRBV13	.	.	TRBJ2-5	TGTGCCAGCAGCTTTTCGGAGAGGGGAGAGACCCAGTACTTC	CASSFSERGETQYF
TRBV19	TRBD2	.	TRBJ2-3	TGTGCCAGTAGTAGACCGGGACTAGCGGTCACAGATACGCAGTATTTT	CASSRPGLAVTDTQYF
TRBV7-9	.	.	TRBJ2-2	TGTGCCAGCAGCTTACTGGACGGGGAGCTGTTTTTT	CASSLLDGELFF
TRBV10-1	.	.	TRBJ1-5	TGCGCCAGCAGTGACCAGGGGCATCAGCCCCAGCATTTT	CASSDQGHQPQHF
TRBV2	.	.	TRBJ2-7	TGTGCCAGCAGCCCCTTATTAGTCGGGGATTCCTACGAGCAGTACTTC	CASSPLLVGDSYEQYF
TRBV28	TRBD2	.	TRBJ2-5	TGTGCCAGCAATCGCGGGGGGGACTTGGAGACCCAGTACTTC	CASNRGGDLETQYF
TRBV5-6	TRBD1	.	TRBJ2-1	TGTGCCAGCAGCGGCTTTGGGGACAGTCCCCAAGGCGGGCAGTTCTTC	CASSGFGDSPQGGQFF
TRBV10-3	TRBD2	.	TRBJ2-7	TGTGCCATCAGTGAAGAGGCTAGCGGGAGCGTTTACGAGCAGTACTTC	CAISEEASGSVYEQYF
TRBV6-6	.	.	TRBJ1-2	TGTGCCAGCAGTGTCATAGGGGCTTCCTATGGCTACACCTTC	CASSVIGASYGYTF
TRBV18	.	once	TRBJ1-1	TGTGCCAGCTCACCGACCGGGACTGGCGGCATGAAGAAGACTGAAGCTTTCTTT	CASSPTGTGGMKKTEAFF
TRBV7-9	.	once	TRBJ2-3	TGTGCCAGCAGCTTAACCAGCGGTGCTAGGTTTGGCACAGATACGCAGTATTTT	CASSLTSGARFGTDTQYF
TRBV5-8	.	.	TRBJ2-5	TGTGCCAGCAGCTTGTTCGAGGCGCAAGTGACCCAGTACTTC	CASSLFEAQVTQYF
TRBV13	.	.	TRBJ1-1	TGTGCCAGCAGCTTAGGTTTGGTGAACACTGAAGCTTTCTTT	CASSLGLVNTEAFF
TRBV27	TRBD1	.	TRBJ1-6	TGTGCCAGCAGTGCAACAGGGGGTGGTTCACCCCTCCACTTT	CASSATGGGSPLHF
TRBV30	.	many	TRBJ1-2	TGTGCCTGGAGTGCTGGACAGCTCCAAATTATTAACTATGGCTACACCTTC	CAWSAGQLQIINYGYTF
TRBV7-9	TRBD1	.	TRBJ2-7	TGTGCCAGCAGCCCCGGACAGGGGTACGACGAGCAGTACTTC	CASSPGQGYDEQYF
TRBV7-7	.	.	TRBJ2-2	TGTGCTAGCGGCCGTGCGGGGAACACCGGGGAGCTGTTTTTT	CASGRAGNTGELFF
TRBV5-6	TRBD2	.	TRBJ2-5	TGTGCCAGCAGCACCAGGCTAGCGGGGGGGCCGGTAGAGACCCAGTACTTC	CASSTRLAGGPVETQYF
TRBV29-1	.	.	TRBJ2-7	TGCAGCCCCCCCCAGGAGGGGGCTTACGAGCAGTACTTC	CSPPQEGAYEQYF
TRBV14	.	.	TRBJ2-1	TGTGCCAGCAGCCAAGGACAGCTGAGTAACAATGAGCAGTTCTTC	CASSQGQLSNNEQFF
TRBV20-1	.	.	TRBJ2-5	TGCAGTGTGGGTCGAGTTTACTTC	CSVGRVYF
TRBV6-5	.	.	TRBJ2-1	TGTGCCAGCACCTACGCGCCGGGTTCCTACAATGAGCAGTTCTTC	CASTYAPGSYNEQFF
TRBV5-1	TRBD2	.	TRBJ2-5	TGCGCCAGCAGCTTGGAGGGCGCGGGAGATGGGGAGACCCAGTACTTC	CASSLEGAGDGETQYF
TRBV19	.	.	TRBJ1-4	TGTGCCAGTAGTACCTATGGGACGACTAATGAAAAACTGTTTTTT	CASSTYGTTNEKLFF
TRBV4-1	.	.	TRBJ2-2	TGCGCCAGCAGCCAAGACTTCGGGACCCTTAACACCGGGGAGCTGTTTTTT	CASSQDFGTLNTGELFF
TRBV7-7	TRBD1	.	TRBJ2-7	TGTGCTAGCAGTCAGGGGGAGTCCTACGAGCAGTACTTC	CASSQGESYEQYF
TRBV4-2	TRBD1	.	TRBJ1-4	TGTGCCAGCAGCCCTACATTGACAGGGCTTAATGAAAAACTGTTTTTT	CASSPTLTGLNEKLFF
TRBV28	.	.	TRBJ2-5	TGTGCCAGCAGTTCAGAAGGGGAAGAGACCCAGTACTTC	CASSSEGEETQYF
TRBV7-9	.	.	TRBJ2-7	TGTGCCAGCAGCTTTCCAGGTTCCTCCTACGAGCAGTACTTC	CASSFPGSSYEQYF
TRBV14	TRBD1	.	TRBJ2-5	TGTGCCAGCAGCCATGAAGGGGACAGGGGACGAGAGACCCAGTACTTC	CASSHEGDRGRETQYF
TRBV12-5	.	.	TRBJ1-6	TGTGCTAGCCCCCGGCAGGGCCATAATTCACCCCTCCACTTT	CASPRQGHNSPLHF
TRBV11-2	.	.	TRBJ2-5	TGTGCCAGCAGCTTCCAAGAGACCCAGTACTTC	CASSFQETQYF
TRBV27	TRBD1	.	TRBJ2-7	TGTGCCAGCAGTTTACGGTACCGGGACAGGGCCCCCTACGAGCAGTACTTC	CASSLRYRDRAPYEQYF